This T cell receptor beta chain was sequenced in a study of shared clonotypes between healthy human individuals. The overall study: Plates per donor: three CD4 naive, three CD4 memory, two CD8 naive, one CD8 memory. Study results and caveats: Represented diversity, genetic and exposure-history alike, was limited by few donors.

As defined, naive CD8 cells were CD45RO-negative and positively selected for CCR7, with terminally differentiated effector memory CD45RA+ cells excluded. DNA at 150 to 200 ng, around 30,000 T cell genomes, went into sorted-subset replicate PCRs. Sequencing used immunoSEQ multiplex PCR; TCRdb keeps in-frame clones, though not all of them. The sample lists about 800,000 clones, just over 95% occurring once. In regard to this clone: Its antigen remains unidentified.

V lost 3 bases and J lost 15, with 15 bases in between. The germline V gene has CDR1 SEHNR and CDR2 FQNEAQ (reference sequence). This CDR3 contains 12 residues. The TCR originated in a man aged 25-45 years in good health. The chain couples TRBV7-9 to TRBJ2-1; D is uncertain. Sequenced material: naive CD8+ T cells sorted from blood. This chain's CDR3 is CASSFQVPGPFF. The CDR3 DNA follows: TGTGCCAGCAGCTTTCAGGTACCCGGCCCGTTCTTC.